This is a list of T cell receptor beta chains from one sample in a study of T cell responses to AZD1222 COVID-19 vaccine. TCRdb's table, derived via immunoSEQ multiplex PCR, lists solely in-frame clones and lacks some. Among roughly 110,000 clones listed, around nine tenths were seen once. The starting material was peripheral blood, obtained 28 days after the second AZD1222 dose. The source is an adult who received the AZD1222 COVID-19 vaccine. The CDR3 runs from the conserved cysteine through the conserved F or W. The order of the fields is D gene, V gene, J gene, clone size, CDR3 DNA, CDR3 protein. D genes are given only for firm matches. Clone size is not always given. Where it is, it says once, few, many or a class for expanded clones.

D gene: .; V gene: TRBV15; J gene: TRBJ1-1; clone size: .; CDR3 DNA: TGTGCCACCAGCAGAGAGGTGAACACTGAAGCTTTCTTT; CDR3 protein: CATSREVNTEAFF
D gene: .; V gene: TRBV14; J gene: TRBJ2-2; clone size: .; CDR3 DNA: TGTGCCAGCAGCCAAGAATCATGGACACCTTTCACCGGGGAGCTGTTTTTT; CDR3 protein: CASSQESWTPFTGELFF
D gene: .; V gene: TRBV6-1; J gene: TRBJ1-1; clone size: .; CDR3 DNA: TGTGCCAGCAGTGAAGGGATAGGGAGATACACTGAAGCTTTCTTT; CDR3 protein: CASSEGIGRYTEAFF
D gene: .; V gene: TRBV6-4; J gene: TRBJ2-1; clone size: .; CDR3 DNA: TGTGCCAGCAGTGAAGGCTTCGAGGGCGAGCAGTTCTTC; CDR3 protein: CASSEGFEGEQFF
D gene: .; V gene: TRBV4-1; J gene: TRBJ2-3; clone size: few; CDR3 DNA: TGCGCCAGCAGCCAAGAATCCCAAGTAGATACGCAGTATTTT; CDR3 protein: CASSQESQVDTQYF
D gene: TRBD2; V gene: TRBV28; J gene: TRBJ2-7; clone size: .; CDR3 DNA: TGTGCCAGCAGCCTCAGGACTAGCGGAGGCGTGCAGTACTTC; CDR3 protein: CASSLRTSGGVQYF
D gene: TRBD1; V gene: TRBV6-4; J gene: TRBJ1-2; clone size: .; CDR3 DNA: TGTGCCAGCAAGGAGACAGGGGCGCGGGAGGATGGCTACACCTTC; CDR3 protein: CASKETGAREDGYTF
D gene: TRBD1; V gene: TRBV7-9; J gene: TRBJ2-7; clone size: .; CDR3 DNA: TGTGCCAGCAGCTCCTGGGACAGACTCTCCTACGAGCAGTACTTC; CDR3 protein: CASSSWDRLSYEQYF
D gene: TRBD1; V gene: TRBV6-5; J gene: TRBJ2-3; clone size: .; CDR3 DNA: TGTGCCAGCAGTCCCGGGACAGGGGGTAAAAATACGCAGTATTTT; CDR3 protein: CASSPGTGGKNTQYF
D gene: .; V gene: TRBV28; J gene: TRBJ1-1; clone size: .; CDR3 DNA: TGTGCCAGCAGTTTAAGGCGGCAGGGGCTACGAACTGAAGCTTTCTTT; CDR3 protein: CASSLRRQGLRTEAFF
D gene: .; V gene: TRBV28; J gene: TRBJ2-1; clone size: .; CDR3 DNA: TGTGCCAGCAGTTTTGGGGGCGGTAGCTCCTACAATGAGCAGTTCTTC; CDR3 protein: CASSFGGGSSYNEQFF
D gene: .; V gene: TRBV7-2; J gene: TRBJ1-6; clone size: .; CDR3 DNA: TGTGCCAGCTCCTGGGCGGGAAACTATAATTCACCCCTCCACTTT; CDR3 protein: CASSWAGNYNSPLHF
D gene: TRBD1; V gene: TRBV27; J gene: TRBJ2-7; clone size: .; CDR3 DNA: TGTGCCAGCAGGTCAAAGACAGGGCTCAACTACGAGCAGTACTTC; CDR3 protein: CASRSKTGLNYEQYF
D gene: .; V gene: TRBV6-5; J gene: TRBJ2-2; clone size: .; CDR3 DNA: TGTGCCAGCGAGCGAACCGGGGAGCTGTTTTTT; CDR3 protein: CASERTGELFF
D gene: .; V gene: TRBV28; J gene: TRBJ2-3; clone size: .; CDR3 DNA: TGTGCCACAACAGTGGCAGTGGTGGATACGCAGTATTTT; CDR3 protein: CATTVAVVDTQYF
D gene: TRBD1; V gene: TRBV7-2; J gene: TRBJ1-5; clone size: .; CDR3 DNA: TGTGCCAGCAGTCGGGGACAGGGGGACAATCAGCCCCAGCATTTT; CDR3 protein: CASSRGQGDNQPQHF
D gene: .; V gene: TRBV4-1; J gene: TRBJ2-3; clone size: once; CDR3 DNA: TGCGCCAGCAGCCAATCAACCCCCCCGGGAAACCCAGATACGCAGTATTTT; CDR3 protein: CASSQSTPPGNPDTQYF
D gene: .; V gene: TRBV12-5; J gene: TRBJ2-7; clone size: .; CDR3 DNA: TGTGCTAGTGGTTTGGTACGGGGGGCCGAGCAGTACTTC; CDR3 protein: CASGLVRGAEQYF
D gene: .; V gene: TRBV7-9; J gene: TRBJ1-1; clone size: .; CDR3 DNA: TGTGCCCGCTCCGGGATCTCGAACACTGAAGCTTTCTTT; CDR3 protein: CARSGISNTEAFF
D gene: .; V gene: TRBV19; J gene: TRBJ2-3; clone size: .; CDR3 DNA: TGTGCCAGTAGTATCCAGATCACAGATACGCAGTATTTT; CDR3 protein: CASSIQITDTQYF
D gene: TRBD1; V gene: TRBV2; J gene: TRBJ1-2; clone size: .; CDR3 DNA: TGTGCCAGCAGTGATCCGGGACAGTCTAACTATGGCTACACCTTC; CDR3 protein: CASSDPGQSNYGYTF
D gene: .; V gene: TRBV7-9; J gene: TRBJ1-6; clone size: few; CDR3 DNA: TGTGCCAGCAGCCGACTCGGGCCGCGTAATTCACCCCTCCACTTT; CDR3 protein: CASSRLGPRNSPLHF
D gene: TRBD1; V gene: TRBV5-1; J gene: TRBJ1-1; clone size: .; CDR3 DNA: TGCGCCAGCACACGGGACAGCATGAACACTGAAGCTTTCTTT; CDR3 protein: CASTRDSMNTEAFF
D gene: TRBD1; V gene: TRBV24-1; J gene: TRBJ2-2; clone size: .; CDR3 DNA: TGTGCCACCAGTGATCCGGGACAGGGGACCACCGGGGAGCTGTTTTTT; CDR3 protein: CATSDPGQGTTGELFF
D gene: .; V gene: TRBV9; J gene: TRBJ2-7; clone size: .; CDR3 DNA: TGTGCCAGCAGCGTAGGGGGCTTGGACTACGAGCAGTACTTC; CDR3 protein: CASSVGGLDYEQYF
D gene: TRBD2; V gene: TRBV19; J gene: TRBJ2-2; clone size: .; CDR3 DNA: TGTGCCAGTAGTATCCCCCGCGGCTTCCCGGGACTAGCGGGGGGGCGGGCGAACACCGGGGAGCTGTTTTTT; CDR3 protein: CASSIPRGFPGLAGGRANTGELFF
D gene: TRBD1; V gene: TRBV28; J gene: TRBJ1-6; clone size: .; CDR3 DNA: TGTGCCAGCAGTACTGTCCCGGGACAGGGAAAGGGCTCACCCCTCCACTTT; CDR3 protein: CASSTVPGQGKGSPLHF
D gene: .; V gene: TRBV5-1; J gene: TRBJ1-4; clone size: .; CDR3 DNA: TGCGCCAGCACCATTGGAGGGGCAACTAATGAAAAACTGTTTTTT; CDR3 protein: CASTIGGATNEKLFF
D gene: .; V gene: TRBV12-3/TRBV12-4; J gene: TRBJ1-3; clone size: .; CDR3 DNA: TGTGCCAGCAGTTTAACAGGAGGAAACACCATATATTTT; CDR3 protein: CASSLTGGNTIYF
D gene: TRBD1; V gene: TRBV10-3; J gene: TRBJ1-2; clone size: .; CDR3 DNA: TGTGCCATCAGTGCAGCAGGGGGGGAGGAGGGCTACACCTTC; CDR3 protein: CAISAAGGEEGYTF
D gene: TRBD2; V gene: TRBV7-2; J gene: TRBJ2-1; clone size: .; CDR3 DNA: TGTGCCAGCAGCTTACGACTAGCGGGAGCGGGTGAGCAGTTCTTC; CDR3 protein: CASSLRLAGAGEQFF
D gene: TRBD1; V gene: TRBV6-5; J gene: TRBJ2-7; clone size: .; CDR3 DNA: TGTGCCACAGAGGTGACAGGGACCTACGAGCAGTACTTC; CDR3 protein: CATEVTGTYEQYF
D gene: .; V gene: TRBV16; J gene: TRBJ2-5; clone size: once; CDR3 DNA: TGTGCCAGCAGCCCTGGGGGGCTTCGGATTGTGGAGACCCAGTACTTC; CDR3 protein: CASSPGGLRIVETQYF
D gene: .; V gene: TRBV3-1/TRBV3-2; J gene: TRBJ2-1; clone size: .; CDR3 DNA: TGTGCCAGCAGCCAAATTGGCAGGGATGAGCAGTTCTTC; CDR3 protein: CASSQIGRDEQFF
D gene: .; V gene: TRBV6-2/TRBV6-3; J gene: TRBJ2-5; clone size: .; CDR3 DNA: TGTGCCAGCAGTTACTCAGGGTCGGGTGCGGAGACCCAGTACTTC; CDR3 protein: CASSYSGSGAETQYF
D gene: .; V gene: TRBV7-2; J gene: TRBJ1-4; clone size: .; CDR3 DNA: TGTGCCAGCAGCCTAACACGACTGAATGAAAAACTGTTTTTT; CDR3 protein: CASSLTRLNEKLFF
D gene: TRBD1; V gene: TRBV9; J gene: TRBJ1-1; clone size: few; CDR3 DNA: TGTGCCAGCAGCGCCTTCGACAGGGGAGAAGCTTTCTTT; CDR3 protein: CASSAFDRGEAFF
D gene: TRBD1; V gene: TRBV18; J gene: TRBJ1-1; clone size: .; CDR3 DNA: TGTGCCAGCTTGACAGGGGGAACCTTGAACACTGAAGCTTTCTTT; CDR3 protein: CASLTGGTLNTEAFF
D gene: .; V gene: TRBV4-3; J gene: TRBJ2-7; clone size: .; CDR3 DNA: TGCGCCAGCAGCCAAGCCCAGGGAAGCTCCTACGAGCAGTACTTC; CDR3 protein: CASSQAQGSSYEQYF
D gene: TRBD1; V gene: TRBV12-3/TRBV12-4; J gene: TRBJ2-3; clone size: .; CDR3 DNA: TGTGCCAGTAGACAGGGGGTCTCAGATACGCAGTATTTT; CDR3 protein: CASRQGVSDTQYF
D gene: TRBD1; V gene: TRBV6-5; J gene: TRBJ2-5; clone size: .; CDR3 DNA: TGTGCCAGCGGAGGACAGGCGCAAGAGACCCAGTACTTC; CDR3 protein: CASGGQAQETQYF
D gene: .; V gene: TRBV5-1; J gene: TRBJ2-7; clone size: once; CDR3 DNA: TGCGCCAGCAGCCCTGGGGGGGGCGATTCCTACGAGCAGTACTTC; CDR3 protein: CASSPGGGDSYEQYF
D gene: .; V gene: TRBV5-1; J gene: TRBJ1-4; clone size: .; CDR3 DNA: TGCGCCAGCAGCTTTAGGGGGGGAACTAATGAAAAACTGTTTTTT; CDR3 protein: CASSFRGGTNEKLFF
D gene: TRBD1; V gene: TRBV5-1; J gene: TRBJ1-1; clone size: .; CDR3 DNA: TGCGCCAGCACAGACAGGGCCACTGAAGCTTTCTTT; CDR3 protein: CASTDRATEAFF
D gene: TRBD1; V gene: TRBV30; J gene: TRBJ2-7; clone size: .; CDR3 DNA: TGTGCCTGGAAACAGACAGGGGATTACCACGAGCAGTACTTC; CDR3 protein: CAWKQTGDYHEQYF
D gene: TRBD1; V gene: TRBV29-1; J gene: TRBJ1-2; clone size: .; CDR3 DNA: TGCAGCGCCCGGACAGGGGATAGGCACTATGGCTACACCTTC; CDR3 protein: CSARTGDRHYGYTF
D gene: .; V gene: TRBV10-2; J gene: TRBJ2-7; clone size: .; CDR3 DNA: TGCGCCAGCAGTGAATGGCAGGGGATCTACGAGCAGTACTTC; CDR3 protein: CASSEWQGIYEQYF
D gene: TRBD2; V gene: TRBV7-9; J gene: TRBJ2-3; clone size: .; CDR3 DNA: TGTGCCAGCATCCGGGCGGGAGGGTTCACAGATACGCAGTATTTT; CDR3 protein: CASIRAGGFTDTQYF
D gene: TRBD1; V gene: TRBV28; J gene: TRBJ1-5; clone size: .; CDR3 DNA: TGTGCCAGCAGTTCGGGACAGGGAAAGTCGGATGGCAATCAGCCCCAGCATTTT; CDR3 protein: CASSSGQGKSDGNQPQHF
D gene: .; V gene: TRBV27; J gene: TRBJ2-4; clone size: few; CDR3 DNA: TGTGCCAGCAGTCTGGGGTCCGGCCTAGCCAAAAACATTCAGTACTTC; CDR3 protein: CASSLGSGLAKNIQYF
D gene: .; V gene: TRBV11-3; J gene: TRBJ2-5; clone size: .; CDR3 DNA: TGTGCCAGCAGCCCGGATAGCGTGGAGACCCAGTACTTC; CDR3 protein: CASSPDSVETQYF
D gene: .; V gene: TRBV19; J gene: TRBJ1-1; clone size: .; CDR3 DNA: TGTGCCAGTAGTATGCTACCAGTTGCTGAAGCTTTCTTT; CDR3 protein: CASSMLPVAEAFF
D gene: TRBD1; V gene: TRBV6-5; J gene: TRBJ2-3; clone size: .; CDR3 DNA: TGTGCCAGCAGTTACTCTTTGGAGGGACAGGGAGATACGCAGTATTTT; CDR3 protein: CASSYSLEGQGDTQYF
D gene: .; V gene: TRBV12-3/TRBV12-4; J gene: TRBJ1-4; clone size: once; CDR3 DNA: TGTGCCAGCAGTTTTGGCGGGAATGAAAAACTGTTTTTT; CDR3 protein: CASSFGGNEKLFF
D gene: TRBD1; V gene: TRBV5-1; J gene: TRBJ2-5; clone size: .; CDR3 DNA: TGCGCCAGCAGCTCCCAGGGGGACAGGGGGCTGGAGACCCAGTACTTC; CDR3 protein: CASSSQGDRGLETQYF
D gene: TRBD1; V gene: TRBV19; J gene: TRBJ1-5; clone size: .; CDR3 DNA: TGTGCCACCCAAGACAGGGTCAATCAGCCCCAGCATTTT; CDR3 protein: CATQDRVNQPQHF
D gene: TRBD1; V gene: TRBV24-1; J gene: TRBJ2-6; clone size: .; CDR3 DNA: TGTGCCACCAGTGAGCCCAGGGGGCCTGGGGCCAACGTCCTGACTTTC; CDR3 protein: CATSEPRGPGANVLTF
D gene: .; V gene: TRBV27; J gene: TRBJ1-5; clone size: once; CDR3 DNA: TGTGCCAGCAGTTTATCTTTTCTAGGTAGTCAGCCCCAGCATTTT; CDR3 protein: CASSLSFLGSQPQHF
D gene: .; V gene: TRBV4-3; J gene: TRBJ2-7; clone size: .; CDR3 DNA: TGCGCCAGCAGCCAAGATGGAAGGGGGTCCCGCTACGAGCAGTACTTC; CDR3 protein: CASSQDGRGSRYEQYF
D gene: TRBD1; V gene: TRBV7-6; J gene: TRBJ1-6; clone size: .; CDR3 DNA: TGTGCCAGCAGCGCTCGGACAGGGACGGAGTCACCCCTCCACTTT; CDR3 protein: CASSARTGTESPLHF